This T cell receptor (beta chain) was identified during a study of blood T cell repertoires in COVID-19. The study recruited people aged roughly 18 to 95 years across roughly 25 US areas. Sequenced by immunoSEQ multiplex PCR; TCRdb stores in-frame clones only, minus some. The profile shows about 240,000 clones, around 85% of them singletons. The germline CDR1 and CDR2 sequences are SGHVS and FQNEAQ. The CDR3 covers 15 residues. The V and J ends lost 2 bases and 0 bases, in that order; junction bases with no gene match: 4. The chain employs TRBV7-8 and TRBJ2-7, with TRBD1 matching 7 bases. The source material was PBMCs or T cells enriched from blood (not recorded which). The origin of this receptor is a woman between 35 and 50 years old with acute COVID-19. CDR3 bases: TGTGCCAGCAGCTTATCCGGGACAGACTCCTACGAGCAGTACTTC. Amino acids: CASSLSGTDSYEQYF.